Listed here is a single T cell receptor (beta chain). What it recognizes is unknown. This record belongs to a study of blood T cells in healthy people across ages. Primers used in a second PCR of about 6 to 11 cycles were a sample-barcoded 5' primer and a J-beta primer mix. TCRdb reprocessed the 5' RACE reads with MiXCR, giving one entry per CDR3 protein. The sample yields 850,000 to 1,000,000 distinct CDR3 sequences, about 53% seen once. Germline lookup yields CDR1 MDHEN and CDR2 SYDVKM. The CDR3 totals 14 residues. Deletions cut 7 bases from V and 4 bases from J, with 16 bases between. General study findings and limits: Any conclusive comparison of naive versus antigen-experienced cells was prevented by using unsorted PBMCs. Among T cells, TCR beta diversity per million cells dropped roughly linearly as age rose. A greater number of naive CD4+ cells and higher diversity distinguished long-lived donors from aged donors. In the absence of known donor CMV status, changes in expanded clonotypes were possibly confounded.

The genes are TRBV28 and TRBJ2-5; D is perhaps TRBD1 or TRBD2 (5 bases each). This sequence originates from a woman aged 55-69 years in good health. Specimen: blood. CDR3 amino acids: CASKTQGRGETQYF. CDR3 in DNA: TGTGCCAGCAAAACCCAGGGACGGGGAGAGACCCAGTACTTC. Full variable domain (remainder filled in from reference TRBV28 and TRBJ2-5): DVKVTQSSRYLVKRTGEKVFLECVQDMDHENMFWYRQDPGLGLRLIYFSYDVKMKEKGDIPEGYSVSREKKERFSLILESASTNQTSMYLCASKTQGRGETQYFGPGTRLLVL.